Following are 22 T cell receptor beta chains from one sample sequenced in a study of cytomegalovirus exposure and HLA in healthy donors. PCR was performed using 60 Vbeta and 13 Jbeta primers. Method: immunoSEQ multiplex PCR; TCRdb's copy keeps in-frame clones and lacks some. The profile shows over 100,000 clones, roughly 68% of them singletons. Sequenced material: PBMCs. These receptors were taken from a woman in her thirties in good health and CMV-seronegative.

The J gene is TRBJ1-2, the V gene TRBV6-5; 10 bases are shared with TRBD1. The CDR3 spans 14 residues. The germline V gene encodes CDR1 MNHEY and CDR2 SVGAGI. Unmatched junction bases numbered 3, after V lost 0 bases and J lost 8 bases. Written as DNA, the CDR3 is TGTGCCAGCAGTTACTCCCAGGACAGGGGGGGCTACACCTTC. Translation gives CASSYSQDRGGYTF.

The V gene is TRBV11-2, the J gene TRBJ1-1, with 7 bases that match TRBD1. J was trimmed by 4 bases and V by 7 bases; bases with no gene match: 6. Germline CDR1 SGHAT, CDR2 FQNNGV. The CDR3 extends over 13 amino acids. The CDR3 sequence is CASMLQGTTEAFF. The CDR3, as DNA: TGTGCCAGCATGTTACAGGGGACCACTGAAGCTTTCTTT.

The rearrangement joins TRBV6-6 to TRBJ1-1; TRBD1 agrees at 9 bases. CDR1 and CDR2 from the germline V gene are MNHNY and SVGAGI (reference sequence). The CDR3 is 16 residues long. The ends lost 8 bases at V and 6 bases at J; junction bases unmatched: 16. The CDR3 coding sequence is TGTGCCAGCGAGCCGGGACAGGGCGTTGGGGTTGCTGAAGCTTTCTTT. It yields the protein CASEPGQGVGVAEAFF.

CDR3 sequence: CATGQGVYEQYF. For the CDR3, the DNA is TGTGCCACTGGACAGGGGGTCTACGAGCAGTACTTC. The V call is TRBV27, the J call TRBJ2-7, with 10 positions matching TRBD1. Trimming cost V 10 bases and J 3 bases; bases outside gene matches: 3. Per the germline V gene, CDR1 is MNHEY and CDR2 is SMNVEV (reference sequence). CDR3 length: 12 amino acids.

This rearrangement joins TRBV11-3 to TRBJ1-1, with 7 bases aligning to TRBD1. The CDR3 covers 13 residues. Germline V CDR1 and CDR2: SGHNT, YENEEA. With V trimmed by 8 bases and J by 0 bases, 3 bases remained unmatched. The CDR3 region is CASRGQLNTEAFF. The DNA of the CDR3 is TGTGCCAGCCGGGGACAGCTGAACACTGAAGCTTTCTTT.

This sequence joins TRBV7-9 and TRBJ2-6; D call uncertain. CDR3 length equals 14 residues. V dropped 5 bases and J dropped 0 bases, with 5 bases sitting between them. Per germline, CDR1 SEHNR and CDR2 FQNEAQ (reference sequence). CDR3 amino acids: CASSPVSGANVLTF. The CDR3 coding sequence is TGTGCCAGCAGCCCTGTCTCTGGGGCCAACGTCCTGACTTTC.

The chain joins TRBV9 to TRBJ2-2; D might be TRBD1 (5 bases). The ends were cut back, 4 bases at V and 6 bases at J, with 10 bases in the middle. Germline V gives CDR1 SGDLS, CDR2 YYNGEE. There are 13 residues in the CDR3. CDR3 DNA: TGTGCCAGCAGCTTTGCAGGGCCCGGGGAGCTGTTTTTT. This translates into CASSFAGPGELFF.

This clone has a handful of counts. The J gene is TRBJ1-1, the V gene TRBV7-9; TRBD1 is a possible D gene (6 bases). The V end was cut by 5 bases, the J end by 2 bases, with 12 bases between. CDR1 SEHNR and CDR2 FQNEAQ come from the germline V gene (reference sequence). CDR3 length: 14 residues. In nucleotides, the CDR3 is TGTGCCAGCAGCCTCTGGGGGGGCAACACTGAAGCTTTCTTT. Translation gives CASSLWGGNTEAFF.

In its sample, this clone was seen a few times. The rearrangement uses TRBV11-1 and TRBJ1-2; D may be TRBD1 (5 bases). Germline V gene data show CDR1 as SGHAT and CDR2 as FQDESV (reference sequence). Trimming left V 3 bases short and J 2 bases short, with 7 bases between. CDR3 length: 13 residues. CDR3 DNA: TGTGCCAGCAGCTTTGCAGGGAACTATGGCTACACCTTC. Its protein product is CASSFAGNYGYTF.

V usage is TRBV6-5 and J usage is TRBJ2-7, with 8 bases fitting TRBD1. From germline, CDR1 is MNHEY and CDR2 SVGAGI. This CDR3 is 13 amino acids long. V lost 8 bases, J lost 6 bases, and 9 bases stayed unmatched. The CDR3 loop reads CASRRDRTGEQYF. The CDR3 nucleotides read TGTGCCAGCCGAAGGGACAGGACAGGCGAGCAGTACTTC.

The chain is built from TRBV7-9 and TRBJ1-1; D may be TRBD1 (6 bases). Trimming shortened V by 5 bases and J by 1 base, and 11 bases separated the two germline ends. Germline CDR1 and CDR2: SEHNR and FQNEAQ (reference sequence). CDR3 length equals 14 residues. CDR3: CASSAGQPNTEAFF. CDR3 DNA sequence: TGTGCCAGCAGCGCCGGACAGCCGAACACTGAAGCTTTCTTT.

This clone was observed once. This chain connects TRBV7-8 to TRBJ1-5, with D hard to call. The germline V gene has CDR1 SGHVS and CDR2 FQNEAQ. CDR3 size: 14 residues. Trimming stripped 1 base from V and 3 bases from J, with 7 bases between. For the CDR3, the DNA is TGTGCCAGCAGCTTAGTATCACTCAATCAGCCCCAGCATTTT. Encoded protein: CASSLVSLNQPQHF. Variable domain in full (rest from reference TRBV7-8 and TRBJ1-5): GAGVSQSPRYKVAKRGQDVALRCDPISGHVSLFWYQQALGQGPEFLTYFQNEAQLDKSGLPSDRFFAERPEGSVSTLKIQRTQQEDSAVYLCASSLVSLNQPQHFGDGTRLSIL.

The chain links TRBV7-3 to TRBJ2-5; 10 positions agree with TRBD1. V lost 4 bases, J lost 4 bases, and 3 bases stayed unmatched. Per germline, CDR1 SGHTA and CDR2 FQGTGA. This CDR3 is 14 amino acids long. CDR3: CASSSGDRGETQYF. The CDR3 nucleotides are TGTGCCAGCAGCTCCGGGGACAGGGGAGAGACCCAGTACTTC. The full variable domain, completed using reference TRBV7-3 and TRBJ2-5, is GAGVSQTPSNKVTEKGKYVELRCDPISGHTALYWYRQSLGQGPEFLIYFQGTGAADDSGLPNDRFFAVRPEGSVSTLKIQRTERGDSAVYLCASSSGDRGETQYFGPGTRLLVL.

J is TRBJ2-5 and V is TRBV5-1, with TRBD1 as a possible D gene (5 bases). CDR1 is SGHRS, CDR2 YFSETQ, per germline. V lost 0 bases and J lost 5, with 14 bases in between. The CDR3 spans 15 residues. In DNA, the CDR3 is TGCGCCAGCAGCTTGGAGGGGTTTGTGTCGGAGACCCAGTACTTC. Its translation is CASSLEGFVSETQYF.

This sequence joins TRBV29-1 and TRBJ2-7, with D possibly matching TRBD1 (5 bases). The germline V gene encodes CDR1 SQVTM and CDR2 ANQGSEA. The V and J ends lost 3 bases and 3 bases respectively, with 6 bases between them. The CDR3 is 11 amino acids. The DNA for the CDR3 is TGCAGCGTTGACAGGGACTACGAGCAGTACTTC. Translating it yields CSVDRDYEQYF.

This clone showed up just once. The chain recombines TRBV27 with TRBJ2-7; 13 positions match TRBD2. The CDR3 has 15 amino acids. Germline CDR1 reads MNHEY; CDR2 reads SMNVEV (reference sequence). Unmatched junction bases numbered 5, after V lost 5 bases and J lost 4 bases. CDR3 sequence (DNA): TGTGCCAGCAGTCAAGGGACTAGCGGGATTTACGAGCAGTACTTC. Amino acid sequence: CASSQGTSGIYEQYF.

V is TRBV28 and J is TRBJ1-5; weak D call: TRBD1 (5 bases). CDR3 length: 15 amino acids. The germline CDR1 and CDR2 sequences are MDHEN and SYDVKM. V lost 3 bases to trimming and J lost 1 base, with 10 bases between them. CDR3 DNA sequence: TGTGCCAGCAGTTTGAGGGGAGGCAGCAATCAGCCCCAGCATTTT. Its protein is CASSLRGGSNQPQHF.

The chain has TRBV30 and TRBJ2-5; D remains ambiguous. The end of the DNA aligns better with TRBJ2-7, so the J call may be wrong. Germline lookup yields CDR1 GTSNPN and CDR2 SVGIG (reference sequence). The CDR3 length is 11 residues. CDR3: CAWSVQYEQYF. In DNA, the CDR3 is TGTGCCTGGAGTGTACAGTACGAGCAGTACTTC.

The V gene is TRBV5-4, the J gene TRBJ1-5; D unclear. Germline V gives CDR1 SGHNT, CDR2 YYREEE (reference sequence). V was shortened by 5 bases and J by 5 bases, with 11 bases between the two germline ends. This CDR3 has 13 residues. The CDR3 DNA reads as TGTGCCAGCAGTGGAGGGTTCGATCAGCCCCAGCATTTT. Amino acids: CASSGGFDQPQHF.

The J gene is TRBJ2-3, the V gene TRBV20-1; D gene unclear. CDR1 and CDR2 (germline): DFQATT, SNEGSKA (reference sequence). There are 11 residues in the CDR3. Trimming stripped 3 bases from V and 4 bases from J, with 5 bases between. For the CDR3, the DNA is TGCAGTGCTAGTCGGGCAGATACGCAGTATTTT. It yields the protein CSASRADTQYF.

The gene calls are TRBV5-8 and TRBJ1-5, with D perhaps matching TRBD1 (5 bases). Germline V CDR1 and CDR2: SGHTS, YDEGEE. V was trimmed by 0 bases and J by 4 bases, leaving 17 bases between them. CDR3 size: 17 residues. The DNA for the CDR3 is TGTGCCAGCAGCTTGGCAATTTCGGGGGTATCGAATCAGCCCCAGCATTTT. Translated, it gives CASSLAISGVSNQPQHF.

This clone was seen only a few times. V gene TRBV27 combines with J gene TRBJ2-3; TRBD2 matches 7 bases. This CDR3 is built from 17 residues. Germline loops: CDR1 MNHEY, CDR2 SMNVEV (reference sequence). Trimming took 0 bases from V and 0 from J; bases not matched to a gene: 6. The CDR3 loop is CASSLSNLAASTDTQYF. CDR3 bases: TGTGCCAGCAGTTTATCTAACCTAGCGGCTAGCACAGATACGCAGTATTTT.